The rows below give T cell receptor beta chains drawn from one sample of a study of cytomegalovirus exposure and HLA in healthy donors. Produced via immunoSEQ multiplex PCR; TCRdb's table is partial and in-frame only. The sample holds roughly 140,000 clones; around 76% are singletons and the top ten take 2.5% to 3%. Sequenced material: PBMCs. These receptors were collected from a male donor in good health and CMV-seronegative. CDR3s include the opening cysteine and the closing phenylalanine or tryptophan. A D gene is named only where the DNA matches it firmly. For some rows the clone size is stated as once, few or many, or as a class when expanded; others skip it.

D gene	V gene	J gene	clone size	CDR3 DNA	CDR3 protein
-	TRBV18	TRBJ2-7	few	TGTGCCAGCTCACCGGTCACTAGCCGGACGACCGAGCAGTACTTC	CASSPVTSRTTEQYF
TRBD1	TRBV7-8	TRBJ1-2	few	TGTGCCAGCAGCTCGACAGGGGGCGATGACTATGGCTACACCTTC	CASSSTGGDDYGYTF
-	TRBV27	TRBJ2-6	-	TGTGCCAGCAGTACCCCTGGGGCAGGGGTCTCTGGGGCCAACGTCCTGACTTTC	CASSTPGAGVSGANVLTF
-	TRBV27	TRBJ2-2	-	TGTGCCAGCAGTTCGCCCCTTGGGGGGTACACCGGGGAGCTGTTTTTT	CASSSPLGGYTGELFF
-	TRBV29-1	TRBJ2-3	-	TGCAGCGTTTTAACTAGTATCACAGATACGCAGTATTTT	CSVLTSITDTQYF
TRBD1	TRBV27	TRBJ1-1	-	TGTGCCAGCAGTCCGGGAGACAGGGGCGCTTTCGCTGAAGCTTTCTTT	CASSPGDRGAFAEAFF
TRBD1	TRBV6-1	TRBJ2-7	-	TGTGCCAGCAGGACCGGGACAGGGAACGAGCAGTACTTC	CASRTGTGNEQYF
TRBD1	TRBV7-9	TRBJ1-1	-	TGTGCCAGCAGCCGGACCGGGACAGGGTATGCTTTCTTT	CASSRTGTGYAFF
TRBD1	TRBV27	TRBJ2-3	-	TGTGCCAGCAGGGGAGGGACAGGGGGCACAGATACGCAGTATTTT	CASRGGTGGTDTQYF
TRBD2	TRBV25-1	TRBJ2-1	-	TGTGCCAGCAGTGAAGTAGCGGGAGGGACCTACAATGAGCAGTTCTTC	CASSEVAGGTYNEQFF
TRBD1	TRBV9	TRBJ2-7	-	TGTGCCAGCAGCGTGGGACAGGGGGTTTCCTACGAGCAGTACTTC	CASSVGQGVSYEQYF
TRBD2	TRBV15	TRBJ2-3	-	TGTGCCACCAGCAGTACACGACTAGCGGGGGGGGCAGATACGCAGTATTTT	CATSSTRLAGGADTQYF
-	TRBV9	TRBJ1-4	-	TGTGCCAGCAGCGTAGGGGCAGAAGAGACTAATGAAAAACTGTTTTTT	CASSVGAEETNEKLFF
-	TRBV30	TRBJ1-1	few	TGTGCCTGGAGTCTAGGGGGCACTGAAGCTTTCTTT	CAWSLGGTEAFF
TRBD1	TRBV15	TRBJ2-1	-	TGTGCCACCAGCAGAGATAAGGGACAGTTTCTCAATGAGCAGTTCTTC	CATSRDKGQFLNEQFF
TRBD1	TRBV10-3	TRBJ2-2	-	TGTGCCATCAGGCCGGGACAGGGGGCTTCCGGGGAGCTGTTTTTT	CAIRPGQGASGELFF
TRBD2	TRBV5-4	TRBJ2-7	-	TGTGCCAGCAGCTTGGCCTCTAGCGGGAGCCACGAGCAGTACTTC	CASSLASSGSHEQYF
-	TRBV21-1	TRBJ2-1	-	TGTGCCAGCTTTGATGAGACAGGGGCCTACAATGAGCAGTTCTTC	CASFDETGAYNEQFF
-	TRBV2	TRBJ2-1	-	TGTGCCAGCAGTGACCAAGACAGCTCCTACAATGAGCAGTTCTTC	CASSDQDSSYNEQFF
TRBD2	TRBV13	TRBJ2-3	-	TGTGCCAGCAGTTTACTAGCGGGCCGCACAGATACGCAGTATTTT	CASSLLAGRTDTQYF
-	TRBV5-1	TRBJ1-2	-	TGCGCCAGCAGCTTGGCCTTAGGAGAGAACTATGGCTACACCTTC	CASSLALGENYGYTF
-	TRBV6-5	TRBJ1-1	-	TGTGCCAGCAGTTACCTTGGCCCGATGAACACTGAAGCTTTCTTT	CASSYLGPMNTEAFF
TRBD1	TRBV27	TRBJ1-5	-	TGTGCCAGCAGCCGGACAGGGTACGATCCCAATCAGCCCCAGCATTTT	CASSRTGYDPNQPQHF
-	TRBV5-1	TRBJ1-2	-	TGCGCCAGCAGCTTGACAGGCGAAATCTATGGCTACACCTTC	CASSLTGEIYGYTF
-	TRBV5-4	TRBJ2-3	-	TGTGCCAGCAGCCTGGAGCCCTTCACAGATACGCAGTATTTT	CASSLEPFTDTQYF
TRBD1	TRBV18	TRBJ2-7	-	TGTGCCAGCTCACAGTTGCCAGGGACAGGGGGACACGAGCAGTACTTC	CASSQLPGTGGHEQYF